This TCR beta chain was sequenced during a study of spatial heterogeneity in lung cancer. This clonotype appeared many times. Its antigen is currently unknown. Germline V gene lookup returns CDR1 MNHNS and CDR2 SASEGT. V was cut by 6 bases and J by 5 bases, with 15 bases left in between. The CDR3 loop spans 14 amino acids. Using its own MiXCR run on the 5' RACE reads, TCRdb lists one record per CDR3 protein. The data hold about 100,000 distinct CDR3 sequences, with about 4.4% observed a single time. Described time point: sample taken at primary tumor resection. Unsorted whole RNA of tumor, nontumor lung or frozen PBMC was sequenced. Findings and limits, study-wide: Expanded alpha and beta TCR counts within tumors tracked tumor mutation counts.

This chain connects TRBV6-1 to TRBJ2-3, with a possible D match to TRBD2 (6 bases). Sequenced here: lung tumor tissue, sampled at surgery. The TCR originated in a male donor with early-stage non-small cell lung cancer. The CDR3 spells CASSLLMGGDTQYF. Written as DNA, the CDR3 is TGTGCCAGCAGCCTCCTCATGGGGGGAGATACGCAGTATTTT.